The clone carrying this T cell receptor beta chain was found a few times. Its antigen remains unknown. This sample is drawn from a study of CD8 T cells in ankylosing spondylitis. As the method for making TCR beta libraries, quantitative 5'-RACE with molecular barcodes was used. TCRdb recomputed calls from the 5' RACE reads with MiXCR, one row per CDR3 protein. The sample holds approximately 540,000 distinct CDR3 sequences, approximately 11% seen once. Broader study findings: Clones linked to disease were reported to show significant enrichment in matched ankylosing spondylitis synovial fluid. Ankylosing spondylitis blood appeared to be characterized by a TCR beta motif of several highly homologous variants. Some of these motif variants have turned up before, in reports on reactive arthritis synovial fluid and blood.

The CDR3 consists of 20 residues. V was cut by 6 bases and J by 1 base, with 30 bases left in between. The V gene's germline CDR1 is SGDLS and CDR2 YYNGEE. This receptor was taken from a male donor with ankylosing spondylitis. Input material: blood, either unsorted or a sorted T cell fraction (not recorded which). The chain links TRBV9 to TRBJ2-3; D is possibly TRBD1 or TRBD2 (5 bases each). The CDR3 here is CASTPRTLGSGGRGTDTQYF. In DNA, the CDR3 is TGTGCCAGCACCCCCCGGACACTAGGAAGCGGAGGACGGGGCACAGATACGCAGTATTTT.